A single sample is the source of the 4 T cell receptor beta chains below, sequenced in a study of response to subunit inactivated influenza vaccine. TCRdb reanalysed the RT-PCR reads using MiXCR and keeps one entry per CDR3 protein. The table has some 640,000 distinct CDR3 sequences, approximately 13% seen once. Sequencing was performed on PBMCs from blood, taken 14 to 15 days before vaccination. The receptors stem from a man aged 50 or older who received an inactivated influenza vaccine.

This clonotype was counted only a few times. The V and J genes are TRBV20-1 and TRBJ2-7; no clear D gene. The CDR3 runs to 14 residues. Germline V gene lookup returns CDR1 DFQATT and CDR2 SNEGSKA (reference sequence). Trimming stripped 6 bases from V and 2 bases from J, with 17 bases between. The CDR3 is CSAHRSGETYEQYF. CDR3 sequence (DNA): TGCAGTGCACATAGGAGTGGGGAAACCTACGAGCAGTACTTC.

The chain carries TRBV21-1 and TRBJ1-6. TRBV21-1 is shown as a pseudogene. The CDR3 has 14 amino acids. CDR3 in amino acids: CASSKKAENSPLHF. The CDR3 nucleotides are TGTGCCAGCAGCAAAAAGGCAGAAAATTCACCCCTCCACTTT.

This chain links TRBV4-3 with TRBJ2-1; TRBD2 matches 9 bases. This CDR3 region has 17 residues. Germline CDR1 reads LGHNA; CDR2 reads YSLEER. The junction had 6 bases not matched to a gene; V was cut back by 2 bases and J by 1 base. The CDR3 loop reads CASSQHSGGRSYNEQFF. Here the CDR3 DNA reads TGCGCCAGCAGCCAACATAGCGGGGGTCGTTCCTACAATGAGCAGTTCTTC.

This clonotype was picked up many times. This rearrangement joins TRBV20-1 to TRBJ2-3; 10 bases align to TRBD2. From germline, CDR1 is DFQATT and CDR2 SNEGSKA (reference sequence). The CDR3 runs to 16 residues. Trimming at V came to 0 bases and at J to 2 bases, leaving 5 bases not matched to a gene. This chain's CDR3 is CSARDRLAGATDTQYF. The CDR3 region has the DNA TGCAGTGCTAGAGATCGTCTAGCGGGAGCCACAGATACGCAGTATTTT.